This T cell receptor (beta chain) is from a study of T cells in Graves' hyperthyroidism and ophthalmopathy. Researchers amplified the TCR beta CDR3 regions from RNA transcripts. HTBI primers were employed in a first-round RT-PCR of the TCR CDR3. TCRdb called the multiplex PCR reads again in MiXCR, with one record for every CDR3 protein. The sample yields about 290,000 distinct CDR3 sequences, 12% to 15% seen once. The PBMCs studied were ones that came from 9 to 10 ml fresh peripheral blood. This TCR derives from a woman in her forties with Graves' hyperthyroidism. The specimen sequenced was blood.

This chain's CDR3 is CASSLGQGRYNEQFF. The CDR3 nucleotides are TGCGCCAGCAGCCTGGGACAGGGAAGGTACAATGAGCAGTTCTTC. This chain links TRBV5-1 with TRBJ2-1; 9 positions match TRBD1. V shed 4 bases and J 4 bases; nucleotides not matched to a gene: 6. CDR3 length: 15 residues. The germline CDR1 and CDR2 sequences are SGHRS and YFSETQ.